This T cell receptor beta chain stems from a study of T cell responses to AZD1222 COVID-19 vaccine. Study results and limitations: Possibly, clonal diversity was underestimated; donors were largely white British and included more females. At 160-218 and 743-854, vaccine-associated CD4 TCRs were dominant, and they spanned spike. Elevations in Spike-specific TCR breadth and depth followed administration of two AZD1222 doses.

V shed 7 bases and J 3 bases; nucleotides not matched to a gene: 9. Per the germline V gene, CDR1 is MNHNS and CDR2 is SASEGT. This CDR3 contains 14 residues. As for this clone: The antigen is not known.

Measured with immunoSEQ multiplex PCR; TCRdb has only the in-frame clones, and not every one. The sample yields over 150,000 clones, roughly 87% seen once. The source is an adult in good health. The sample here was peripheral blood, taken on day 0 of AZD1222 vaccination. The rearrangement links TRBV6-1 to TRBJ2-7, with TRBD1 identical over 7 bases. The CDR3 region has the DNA TGTGCCAGCACCAGGGACAGCTGGAACTACGAGCAGTACTTC. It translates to CASTRDSWNYEQYF.